This T cell receptor beta chain was found in a study of T cell changes during pregnancy in multiple sclerosis. The assay was immunoSEQ multiplex PCR, and TCRdb's table has in-frame clones only and misses some. The table has approximately 88,000 clones, almost 95% seen once. CDR3 length: 12 residues. The germline V gene has CDR1 LNHDA and CDR2 SQIVND (reference sequence). V was cut by 6 bases and J by 6 bases, with 10 bases left in between. The chain has TRBV19 and TRBJ2-3; D unclear. Source: peripheral blood, taken in the first trimester of pregnancy. This TCR was sampled from a female donor with multiple sclerosis, enrolled in a pregnancy study. The CDR3 sequence: CASSHITDTQYF. DNA for the CDR3: TGTGCCAGTAGCCACATAACCGATACGCAGTATTTT.